This passage covers 23 T cell receptor beta chains from one sample sequenced in a study of T-cell reconstitution after alpha-beta-depleted transplantation in children. A library of TCRbeta sequences, prepared with unique molecular identifiers, was generated. One entry per CDR3 protein, called by TCRdb with MiXCR from the PCR reads. The sample yields over 200,000 distinct CDR3 sequences, roughly 11% seen once. Sequencing used PBMCs, obtained before TCRalphabeta/CD19-depleted stem cell transplant. The origin of the receptors is a child less than two years old with acute myeloid leukemia, due to receive a stem cell transplant.

This clonotype came up many times. The chain couples TRBV2 to TRBJ2-2; D gene unclear. V lost 8 bases and J lost 0, with 7 bases in between. The germline gives CDR1 SNHLY, CDR2 FYNNEI. This CDR3 contains 13 residues. In DNA form, the CDR3 reads TGTGCCAGCGGCGCGGCGAACACCGGGGAGCTGTTTTTT. Its protein product is CASGAANTGELFF.

In this sample, this clonotype turned up many times. The chain is built from TRBV7-2 and TRBJ1-2; TRBD1 matches at 10 bases. V lost 2 bases to trimming and J lost 5 bases; unmatched junction nucleotides: 2. The length of the CDR3 is 14 residues. The germline gives CDR1 SGHTA, CDR2 FQGNSA. CDR3 residues: CASSLWDRGYGYTF. In nucleotides, the CDR3 is TGTGCCAGCAGCTTATGGGACAGGGGATATGGCTACACCTTC.

In this sample, this clonotype turned up many times. The rearrangement links TRBV12-3 or TRBV12-4 to TRBJ1-1; no reliable D call. The V gene lost 5 bases and the J gene lost 1 base, with 8 bases spanning the gap. CDR3 length equals 13 residues. CDR3 residues: CASSTDGNTEAFF. CDR3 nucleotides: TGTGCCAGCAGTACGGACGGGAACACTGAAGCTTTCTTT.

This clonotype was counted at least ten times. This chain links TRBV7-2 with TRBJ2-7; D is ambiguous. Germline V lookup: CDR1 SGHTA, CDR2 FQGNSA. CDR3 length: 12 amino acids. V dropped 5 bases and J dropped 3 bases, with 8 bases sitting between them. The CDR3 bases are TGTGCCAGCAGCCTGAACTACTACGAGCAGTACTTC. It is translated as CASSLNYYEQYF.

The table lists this clonotype with many counts. The chain is built from TRBV21-1 and TRBJ2-5; whether TRBD1, the table's D call, matches the DNA was not checked. TRBV21-1 counts as a pseudogene. The CDR3 loop spans 14 amino acids. The CDR3 DNA sequence: TGTGCCAGCAGGGGGGACAGGGTTAATCAGACCCAGTACTTC. Residues: CASRGDRVNQTQYF.

This clonotype was recorded many times. The rearrangement joins TRBV7-2 to TRBJ2-5; D is ambiguous. CDR1 SGHTA and CDR2 FQGNSA come from the germline V gene. Trimming removed 3 bases from V and 4 bases from J, with 12 bases in between. The CDR3 is 14 residues long. The CDR3 is CASSFLGIRETQYF. The CDR3 region has the DNA TGTGCCAGCAGCTTCTTGGGAATACGAGAGACCCAGTACTTC.

This clonotype has ten or more counts. The chain is built from TRBV20-1 and TRBJ2-7, with 13 bases identical to TRBD2. With 5 bases clipped from V and 6 bases from J, the junction kept 4 bases outside the gene matches. In germline, CDR1 is DFQATT, CDR2 SNEGSKA (reference sequence). This CDR3 region has 13 residues. CDR3 protein: CSAPLAGGVEQYF. The CDR3 nucleotides read TGCAGTGCTCCACTAGCGGGAGGGGTCGAGCAGTACTTC.

The chain employs TRBV28 and TRBJ1-2; 8 nucleotides align to TRBD1. Germline CDR1 reads MDHEN; CDR2 reads SYDVKM. The V segment lost 1 base and the J segment 4 bases; nucleotides outside the gene matches: 5. The CDR3 contains 15 residues. In DNA form, the CDR3 reads TGTGCCAGCAGTTTATCGAACAGGGGGAGCTATGGCTACACCTTC. Translation gives CASSLSNRGSYGYTF.

This clonotype was detected ten times or more. J is TRBJ2-1 and V is TRBV7-3; a possible D gene is TRBD2 (6 bases). CDR3 length: 16 amino acids. Germline CDR1 is SGHTA and CDR2 is FQGTGA. The V end lost 3 bases, the J end lost 0 bases, and 12 bases lay between the germline ends. CDR3 region: CASSFASASSYNEQFF. The DNA for the CDR3 is TGTGCCAGCAGCTTCGCTAGCGCGAGCTCCTACAATGAGCAGTTCTTC.

This chain joins TRBV5-6 and TRBJ2-6; no clear D gene. Germline V gives CDR1 SGHDT, CDR2 YYEEEE. The CDR3 runs 13 residues. The V end lost 2 bases, the J end lost 4 bases, and 4 bases lay between the germline ends. The CDR3 reads CASSFVGANVLTF. The DNA of the CDR3 is TGTGCCAGCAGCTTTGTAGGGGCCAACGTCCTGACTTTC.

The CDR3 nucleotides are TGTGCCAGCTCACCGCCACGGGGCGCGTACAATGAGCAGTTCTTC. Its protein product is CASSPPRGAYNEQFF. This rearrangement joins TRBV18 to TRBJ2-1, with D perhaps given as TRBD1 or TRBD2 (5 bases each). Germline CDR1 reads KGHSH; CDR2 reads LQKENI. Trimming took 3 bases from V and 4 from J, leaving 13 bases between them. The CDR3 spans 15 residues.

There are many counts of this clonotype. CDR3 protein: CASSRTSRNDEQFF. Written as DNA, the CDR3 is TGTGCCAGCAGTCGGACTAGTCGAAACGATGAGCAGTTCTTC. This rearrangement joins TRBV2 to TRBJ2-1, with 7 bases lining up with TRBD2. Germline lookup yields CDR1 SNHLY and CDR2 FYNNEI. The CDR3 has 14 residues. With V trimmed by 5 bases and J by 8 bases, 9 bases remained unmatched. The full variable domain, with the rest looked up from reference TRBV2 and TRBJ2-1, is EPEVTQTPSHQVTQMGQEVILRCVPISNHLYFYWYRQILGQKVEFLVSFYNNEISEKSEIFDDQFSVERPDGSNFTLKIRSTKLEDSAMYFCASSRTSRNDEQFFGPGTRLTVL.

The table lists this clonotype with many counts. The chain uses TRBV7-3 and TRBJ1-1; D gene uncertain. The V and J ends lost 3 bases and 1 base respectively, with 6 bases between them. The CDR3 loop spans 13 amino acids. The V gene's germline CDR1 is SGHTA and CDR2 FQGTGA. The CDR3 bases are TGTGCCAGCAGCTTGACACCGAACACTGAAGCTTTCTTT. It is translated as CASSLTPNTEAFF.

This clonotype was observed many times. The genes are TRBV7-9 and TRBJ2-5, with 8 bases aligning to TRBD2. Germline loops: CDR1 SEHNR, CDR2 FQNEAQ (reference sequence). The V gene end was trimmed by 5 bases and the J gene end by 5 bases; junction bases not matched to a gene: 13. The CDR3 loop spans 16 amino acids. The CDR3 DNA reads as TGTGCCAGCAGCCGACCCTCAGCGGGGGCCGGGGAGACCCAGTACTTC. It encodes CASSRPSAGAGETQYF.

This clonotype was recorded at least ten times. The rearrangement links TRBV7-9 to TRBJ1-1; D possibly corresponds to TRBD1 (5 bases). V lost 4 bases, J lost 8 bases, and 26 bases lay in between. CDR1 is SEHNR, CDR2 FQNEAQ, per germline (reference sequence). The CDR3 runs to 17 residues. The CDR3: CASSWGGSLPLGEEAFF. Here the CDR3 DNA reads TGTGCCAGCAGCTGGGGGGGATCTTTGCCCCTGGGGGAGGAAGCTTTCTTT.

This clonotype occurred many times. The chain has TRBV4-2 and TRBJ2-1, with TRBD2 matching over 8 bases. Trimming removed 7 bases from V and 0 bases from J; junction bases left unmatched: 8. Germline assignment: CDR1 LGHNA and CDR2 YNFKEQ. The CDR3 has 16 residues. The CDR3 coding sequence is TGTGCCAGCACCCTAGCCGGGACTAGCTCCTACAATGAGCAGTTCTTC. Encoded protein: CASTLAGTSSYNEQFF.

This clonotype has at least ten counts. This chain connects TRBV5-1 to TRBJ1-6; maybe TRBD1 (5 bases). The germline V gene encodes CDR1 SGHRS and CDR2 YFSETQ. The CDR3 length is 14 residues. Trimming took 0 bases from V and 10 from J, leaving 11 bases between them. The CDR3: CASSLESRESPLHF. In DNA, the CDR3 is TGCGCCAGCAGCTTGGAATCCAGGGAATCACCCCTCCACTTT.

This clonotype showed up just a few times. The chain uses TRBV15 and TRBJ1-2, with 7 bases fitting TRBD1. This CDR3 contains 15 residues. Germline V lookup: CDR1 LNHNV, CDR2 YYDKDF (reference sequence). V gave up 3 bases and J gave up 4 bases; unmatched junction bases: 8. The CDR3 DNA reads as TGTGCCACCAGCAGCGGACAGGATGTACGCTATGGCTACACCTTC. Protein product: CATSSGQDVRYGYTF.

The chain employs TRBV20-1 and TRBJ1-2; D may be TRBD1 (5 bases). The germline CDR1 and CDR2 sequences are DFQATT and SNEGSKA (reference sequence). This CDR3 has 18 amino acids. Trimming removed 1 base from V and 4 bases from J, with 25 bases in between. The CDR3 DNA reads as TGCAGTGCTAGAGTCCAGGCCCCAGGCCTGGGGCTTGTCTATGGCTACACCTTC. It yields the protein CSARVQAPGLGLVYGYTF.

This clonotype was counted between two and nine times. The chain links TRBV7-9 to TRBJ2-1; D is uncertain. Trimming pared 5 bases from V and 10 bases from J, leaving 12 bases between. Germline CDR1 and CDR2: SEHNR and FQNEAQ (reference sequence). The CDR3 spans 12 residues. The CDR3 region is CASSPADLEQFF. For the CDR3, the DNA is TGTGCCAGCAGCCCCGCCGACTTGGAGCAGTTCTTC.

This clonotype was seen repeatedly, ten times or more. The chain recombines TRBV6-5 with TRBJ1-1; D gene ambiguous. V was pared by 6 bases and J by 4 bases, with 15 bases between. Germline loops: CDR1 MNHEY, CDR2 SVGAGI. This CDR3 region has 14 residues. Here the CDR3 reads CASSHYWSGTEAFF. As DNA, the CDR3 is TGTGCCAGCAGCCACTATTGGAGCGGCACTGAAGCTTTCTTT.

This clonotype showed up many times. This sequence joins TRBV12-3 or TRBV12-4 and TRBJ2-4; TRBD2 matches at 11 bases. V trimming: 5 bases; J trimming: 7 bases; junction bases outside the gene matches: 4. This CDR3 has 14 residues. CDR3 amino acids: CASSDLAGGNIQYF. Written as DNA, the CDR3 is TGTGCCAGCAGTGACCTAGCGGGAGGTAACATTCAGTACTTC.

This clonotype has ten or more counts. V gene TRBV19 combines with J gene TRBJ2-1; D is unresolved. CDR3 length: 14 amino acids. With 5 bases removed from V and 7 bases from J, the gap between germline ends came to 15 bases. Germline V gene sequence: CDR1 LNHDA, CDR2 SQIVND (reference sequence). CDR3 nucleotides: TGTGCCAGTAGTTTTTCTTCTAGTTCGAATGAGCAGTTCTTC. Protein product: CASSFSSSSNEQFF.